This T cell receptor beta chain was obtained from a study of T cells expressing NK-cell markers. On the study more broadly: Among eight sequenced donors, seven carried HCMV seropositivity while one was seronegative.

Worth noting for this clonotype: Its matching antigen is unknown.

Study results and limitations: In a handful of donors, dominant CD3+CD56+NKG2C+ clones formed about 1.0-7.5% of CD8+ cells.

Template switching by 5'RACE with UMIs generated the TCR beta cDNA. TCRdb reworked the 5' RACE reads into one entry per CDR3 protein, no DNA. The sample yields roughly 150,000 distinct CDR3 sequences, of which the top ten take up 18%. This CDR3 has 14 amino acids. Germline V gene data show CDR1 as SQVTM and CDR2 as ANQGSEA. The specimen sequenced was blood T cells: a sorted CD56 or NKG2C T cell subset, CD4+ or CD8+ T cells, or bulk PBMC T cells (not recorded which). The rearrangement links TRBV29-1 to TRBJ1-1. This receptor was identified in a woman aged 18 to 75 in good health. The CDR3 region is CSVEDGLGVPEAFF.